The 30 T cell receptor beta chains given below trace back to one sample, sequenced in a study of blood T cell repertoires in COVID-19. Repertoires were generated with immunoSEQ multiplex PCR, while TCRdb's copy carries only in-frame clones and drops some. The repertoire has approximately 240,000 clones, more than 65% of them found once; the top ten carry more than 1.2%. The sample was peripheral blood. The receptors come from a middle-aged woman who had recovered from COVID-19.

The chain carries TRBV18 and TRBJ2-3; 12 bases map to TRBD1. From germline, CDR1 is KGHSH and CDR2 LQKENI. The CDR3 extends over 16 amino acids. The V gene end was trimmed by 3 bases and the J gene end by 2 bases; junction bases not matched to a gene: 3. The CDR3 reads CASSPAGQGATDTQYF. CDR3 DNA: TGTGCCAGCTCACCGGCGGGACAGGGGGCCACAGATACGCAGTATTTT. The whole variable domain, remainder taken from reference TRBV18 and TRBJ2-3, is NAGVMQNPRHLVRRRGQEARLRCSPMKGHSHVYWYRQLPEEGLKFMVYLQKENIIDESGMPKERFSAEFPKEGPSILRIQQVVRGDSAAYFCASSPAGQGATDTQYFGPGTRLTVL.

The gene calls are TRBV6-2 or TRBV6-3 and TRBJ2-6; D might be TRBD1 (5 bases). The CDR3 is 16 residues long. Germline V gene data show CDR1 as MNHEY and CDR2 as SVGEGT. Trimming pared 5 bases from V and 0 bases from J, leaving 11 bases between. The CDR3: CASSGHSFSGANVLTF. In DNA, the CDR3 is TGTGCCAGCAGTGGACATTCTTTCTCTGGGGCCAACGTCCTGACTTTC.

The genes are TRBV5-5 and TRBJ1-5; D unclear. Germline values: CDR1 SGHKS, CDR2 YYEKEE (reference sequence). The CDR3 is 19 residues long. V lost 2 bases, J lost 7 bases, and 28 bases lay in between. The CDR3 is CASSFNPTSLAGGGQPQHF. CDR3 nucleotide sequence: TGTGCCAGCAGCTTTAACCCAACCAGTCTCGCGGGAGGAGGACAGCCCCAGCATTTT.

V and J are TRBV11-3 and TRBJ2-2; D is undetermined. V dropped 8 bases and J dropped 4 bases, with 11 bases sitting between them. Looked up from germline, CDR1 is SGHNT and CDR2 is YENEEA. The CDR3 has 13 residues. This CDR3 reads CASGSTSTGELFF. The CDR3 nucleotides read TGTGCCAGCGGTAGTACGAGCACCGGGGAGCTGTTTTTT.

The chain joins TRBV9 to TRBJ2-7, with a possible D match to TRBD1 (6 bases). V shed 0 bases and J shed 2 bases, with 12 bases lying between them. This CDR3 has 15 residues. Germline V lookup: CDR1 SGDLS, CDR2 YYNGEE. The CDR3 reads CASSVDQGSAYEQYF. The CDR3 nucleotides are TGTGCCAGCAGCGTAGATCAGGGGTCAGCCTACGAGCAGTACTTC.

This clone was counted only a few times. V usage is TRBV27 and J usage is TRBJ2-5, with a tentative D call TRBD2 (6 bases). CDR3 length equals 14 residues. Trimming shortened V by 5 bases and J by 5 bases, and 15 bases separated the two germline ends. Germline V lookup: CDR1 MNHEY, CDR2 SMNVEV (reference sequence). The CDR3 loop is CASSMGLLSETQYF. In DNA form, the CDR3 reads TGTGCCAGCAGTATGGGACTGCTCAGCGAGACCCAGTACTTC.

This chain uses TRBV29-1 with TRBJ1-5; D is uncertain. Looked up from germline, CDR1 is SQVTM and CDR2 is ANQGSEA. The CDR3 runs to 13 residues. V lost 4 bases to trimming and J lost 3 bases, with 10 bases between them. This CDR3 is CSVVDGVNQPQHF. The CDR3 DNA sequence: TGCAGCGTTGTGGACGGGGTCAATCAGCCCCAGCATTTT.

The V and J genes are TRBV19 and TRBJ1-6; unclear D gene. The germline gives CDR1 LNHDA, CDR2 SQIVND (reference sequence). The CDR3 spans 13 residues. The ends were cut back, 5 bases at V and 11 bases at J, with 13 bases in the middle. This CDR3 is CASSVTTEAPLHF. CDR3 bases: TGTGCCAGTAGTGTCACAACTGAGGCACCCCTCCACTTT.

The gene calls are TRBV19 and TRBJ2-1, with TRBD1 matching over 7 bases. CDR3 length: 12 amino acids. Germline V gives CDR1 LNHDA, CDR2 SQIVND (reference sequence). The V and J ends lost 10 bases and 9 bases, in that order; junction bases with no gene match: 9. The DNA of the CDR3 is TGTGCCAACCCGGACAGGTGGGGTGAGCAGTTCTTC. It specifies CANPDRWGEQFF.

The CDR3 loop is CASSEGGDTDTQYF. The CDR3 region has the DNA TGCGCCAGCAGTGAAGGCGGGGACACAGATACGCAGTATTTT. This chain connects TRBV10-1 to TRBJ2-3; D might be TRBD2 (6 bases). The CDR3 consists of 14 residues. Trimming left V 3 bases short and J 2 bases short, with 9 bases between. Germline loops: CDR1 WNHNN, CDR2 SYGVQD (reference sequence).

V is TRBV6-2 or TRBV6-3 and J is TRBJ2-1; 8 positions match TRBD1. Trimming removed 5 bases from V and 3 bases from J; junction bases left unmatched: 3. The CDR3 contains 14 residues. Per the germline V gene, CDR1 is MNHEY and CDR2 is SVGEGT. For the CDR3, the DNA is TGTGCCAGCAGTGCGGGACAGGACTACAATGAGCAGTTCTTC. It is translated as CASSAGQDYNEQFF.

The CDR3 sequence is CASSLGAGTPIEQYF. CDR3 DNA: TGTGCCAGCAGCTTAGGAGCGGGGACCCCGATTGAGCAGTACTTC. This sequence joins TRBV7-2 and TRBJ2-7; 7 nucleotides match TRBD2. The CDR3 covers 15 residues. Germline V gene data show CDR1 as SGHTA and CDR2 as FQGNSA. Unmatched junction bases numbered 10, after V lost 1 base and J lost 7 bases.

The chain is built from TRBV28 and TRBJ1-3; no reliable D call. The V and J ends lost 3 bases and 0 bases respectively, with 6 bases between them. The CDR3 has 14 amino acids. Germline-derived CDR1 and CDR2 are MDHEN and SYDVKM. CDR3 DNA: TGTGCCAGCAGTTTTCAAATCTCTGGAAACACCATATATTTT. Its protein product is CASSFQISGNTIYF.

The chain links TRBV7-2 to TRBJ2-5; 7 bases are shared with TRBD1. CDR1 and CDR2 (germline): SGHTA, FQGNSA. With V trimmed by 4 bases and J by 5 bases, 16 bases remained unmatched. The CDR3 sequence is 17 residues long. The CDR3 DNA is TGTGCCAGCAGCTCTGGACGAACAGACAGGGCGAGCGAGACCCAGTACTTC. This translates into CASSSGRTDRASETQYF.

The chain combines TRBV4-2 with TRBJ1-5; D is possibly TRBD1 (6 bases). Germline CDR1 is LGHNA and CDR2 is YNFKEQ. This CDR3 is 17 amino acids long. V lost 4 bases and J 2 bases, leaving 18 bases between the germline ends. CDR3 DNA sequence: TGTGCCAGCAGCCTACTCATGGGGGGGGCCGGCAATCAGCCCCAGCATTTT. It codes for CASSLLMGGAGNQPQHF.

This clone was detected once. This sequence joins TRBV18 and TRBJ2-1, with 13 bases that match TRBD2. Germline CDR1 KGHSH, CDR2 LQKENI. V lost 0 bases, J lost 8 bases, and 7 bases stayed unmatched. CDR3 length equals 17 residues. CDR3 bases: TGTGCCAGCTCACCACCGGGGACTAGCGGGGTCCTTGATGAGCAGTTCTTC. Protein product: CASSPPGTSGVLDEQFF.

V is TRBV12-3 or TRBV12-4 and J is TRBJ2-3; no definite D call. The V end was cut by 6 bases, the J end by 6 bases, with 10 bases between. This CDR3 comprises 12 residues. In nucleotides, the CDR3 is TGTGCCAGCAGCCTATTACCGGATACGCAGTATTTT. Protein sequence: CASSLLPDTQYF.

V is TRBV10-2 and J is TRBJ2-3; 9 bases match TRBD2. CDR1 is WSHSY, CDR2 SAAADI, per germline. The J segment lost 3 bases and the V segment lost 5 bases, leaving 3 bases of the junction unmatched. The CDR3 is 14 amino acids. The chain's CDR3 is CASSPSGKTDTQYF. As DNA, the CDR3 is TGCGCCAGCAGTCCTAGCGGGAAAACAGATACGCAGTATTTT.

This chain joins TRBV9 and TRBJ2-7; D is uncertain. The CDR3 has 15 amino acids. CDR1 and CDR2 (germline): SGDLS, YYNGEE. V lost 0 bases to trimming and J lost 4 bases, with 14 bases between them. The CDR3 DNA reads as TGTGCCAGCAGCGTAGGCCCAGATTTTCAGTACGAGCAGTACTTC. Translating gives CASSVGPDFQYEQYF. Full variable domain (remainder filled in from reference TRBV9 and TRBJ2-7): DSGVTQTPKHLITATGQRVTLRCSPRSGDLSVYWYQQSLDQGLQFLIQYYNGEERAKGNILERFSAQQFPDLHSELNLSSLELGDSALYFCASSVGPDFQYEQYFGPGTRLTVT.

The chain joins TRBV10-3 to TRBJ1-4; a possible D gene is TRBD1 (6 bases). The germline V and J ends were trimmed by 6 bases and 8 bases, with 13 bases remaining between them. This CDR3 is built from 13 residues. The germline V gene has CDR1 ENHRY and CDR2 SYGVKD. CDR3 region: CAISAGVNEKLFF. The CDR3 DNA sequence: TGTGCCATCAGCGCAGGGGTGAACGAAAAACTGTTTTTT.

This clone appeared once. The chain carries TRBV19 and TRBJ2-1; 11 nucleotides align to TRBD1. Trimming at V came to 8 bases and at J to 5 bases, leaving 5 bases not matched to a gene. The CDR3 runs to 14 residues. In germline, CDR1 is LNHDA, CDR2 SQIVND (reference sequence). CDR3 coding DNA: TGTGCCAGTTGGGACAGGGGGGTAGACAATGAGCAGTTCTTC. Its protein is CASWDRGVDNEQFF.

The V and J genes are TRBV19 and TRBJ1-5; 8 bases are a match to TRBD1. CDR1 is LNHDA, CDR2 SQIVND, per germline (reference sequence). The CDR3 is made up of 14 amino acids. Trimming at V came to 5 bases and at J to 7 bases, leaving 7 bases not matched to a gene. As DNA, the CDR3 is TGTGCCAGTAGTGTAAGACAGGGGCGCCAGCCCCAGCATTTT. Translated, it gives CASSVRQGRQPQHF.

J is TRBJ1-4 and V is TRBV5-1, with 10 bases lining up with TRBD1. The germline CDR1 and CDR2 sequences are SGHRS and YFSETQ. The CDR3 covers 15 residues. V lost 4 bases, J lost 6 bases, and 6 bases stayed unmatched. The DNA for the CDR3 is TGCGCCAGCAGCAGCCGGGACAGGGGTGATGAAAAACTGTTTTTT. Translation: CASSSRDRGDEKLFF.

The chain has TRBV5-1 and TRBJ2-7; D perhaps matches TRBD1 (6 bases). This CDR3 is 13 amino acids long. Germline V gene data show CDR1 as SGHRS and CDR2 as YFSETQ. The V end was cut by 3 bases, the J end by 0 bases, with 7 bases between. The DNA for the CDR3 is TGCGCCAGCAGCTCAGGGGTCTCCTACGAGCAGTACTTC. It codes for CASSSGVSYEQYF.

A note on this clone: Distinct nucleotide sequences in the sample also encode this CDR3. The chain is built from TRBV18 and TRBJ1-4; D gene uncertain. The CDR3 contains 15 residues. CDR1 is KGHSH and CDR2 is LQKENI in the germline V gene. V was shortened by 2 bases and J by 0 bases, with 7 bases between the two germline ends. The CDR3: CASSPVRATNEKLFF. DNA of the CDR3: TGTGCCAGCTCACCAGTAAGAGCAACTAATGAAAAACTGTTTTTT.

The chain employs TRBV28 and TRBJ1-1, with D hard to call. Germline values: CDR1 MDHEN, CDR2 SYDVKM. This CDR3 region has 14 residues. With 2 bases removed from V and 4 bases from J, the gap between germline ends came to 11 bases. DNA of the CDR3: TGTGCCAGCAGTTTACAGACATATGGCACTGAAGCTTTCTTT. Its protein product is CASSLQTYGTEAFF. Using reference TRBV28 and TRBJ1-1 for the parts outside the CDR3, the full variable domain is DVKVTQSSRYLVKRTGEKVFLECVQDMDHENMFWYRQDPGLGLRLIYFSYDVKMKEKGDIPEGYSVSREKKERFSLILESASTNQTSMYLCASSLQTYGTEAFFGQGTRLTVV.

CDR3 amino acids: CASSLWQAEQYF. The CDR3 DNA follows: TGTGCCAGCAGTTTATGGCAAGCGGAGCAGTACTTC. The chain uses TRBV28 and TRBJ2-7; no reliable D call. The CDR3 is 12 residues long. With 0 bases removed from V and 7 bases from J, the gap between germline ends came to 7 bases. Looked up from germline, CDR1 is MDHEN and CDR2 is SYDVKM.

V is TRBV2 and J is TRBJ1-3; D perhaps matches TRBD1 (5 bases). The CDR3 consists of 14 residues. Germline V gene lookup returns CDR1 SNHLY and CDR2 FYNNEI. Trimming took off 5 bases at V and 2 bases at J, with 10 bases between the two ends. The CDR3 spells CASSSTVTGNTIYF. The CDR3 DNA reads as TGTGCCAGCAGTTCGACAGTAACTGGAAACACCATATATTTT.

The chain couples TRBV19 to TRBJ2-7; no clear D. Looked up from germline, CDR1 is LNHDA and CDR2 is SQIVND (reference sequence). This CDR3 is 12 amino acids long. V lost 5 bases to trimming and J lost 2 bases, with 7 bases between them. The CDR3 region has the DNA TGTGCCAGTAGTCTAGGAGCCTACGAGCAGTACTTC. This codes for CASSLGAYEQYF.

This clone was counted once. CDR3 coding DNA: TGCGCCAGCAGCAGAGGACAGGGGCCCGGGGAGCTGTTTTTT. As protein: CASSRGQGPGELFF. V usage is TRBV5-1 and J usage is TRBJ2-2; 9 bases are shared with TRBD1. The V segment lost 4 bases and the J segment 6 bases; nucleotides outside the gene matches: 4. Germline assignment: CDR1 SGHRS and CDR2 YFSETQ. This CDR3 is 14 amino acids long.